Sequencing of this T cell receptor (beta chain) was carried out in a study of HIV-infected children after antiretroviral therapy interruption. As for the study in general: Interruption-arm sampling covered weeks 0, 12, interruption end (24 or 48), and about 3 years post-study.

The CDR3 runs to 15 residues. With 1 base clipped from V and 6 bases from J, the junction kept 4 bases outside the gene matches. CDR1 is MNHNY and CDR2 is SVGAGI in the germline V gene (reference sequence). The table lists this clonotype with many counts. RNA-based 3' RACE libraries used unique molecular identifiers. From the 3' RACE reads, TCRdb called clonotypes with MiXCR, one entry per CDR3 protein. The sample lists more than 75,000 distinct CDR3 sequences; less than 7% were seen once. Documented treatment: PENTA 11 planned treatment interruption arm or continuous ART arm. Participants had taken at least three-drug ART for at least 24 weeks.

This specimen was CD45RA+ CD4+ T cells from PBMCs, pooled from several time points, taken from a donor given antiretroviral therapy, either interrupted or continuous. Subset here: naive CD4+ CD45RA+ CD45RO- T cells. This chain links TRBV6-6 with TRBJ2-3, with TRBD1 identical over 10 bases. This TCR came from a pool of human donors with HIV. CDR3: CASSYFRTGGDTQYF. The DNA of the CDR3 is TGTGCCAGCAGTTACTTCCGGACAGGGGGGGATACGCAGTATTTT.